Described below is a single T cell receptor beta chain sequence and its context. This entry comes from a study of blood T cell repertoires in COVID-19. Study at large: The United States, Italy and Spain were the sources of the acute and convalescent COVID-19 samples. In each case, the material was cDNA or gDNA derived from T cells, B-cell-depleted T cells, or PBMCs.

Per germline, CDR1 MDHEN and CDR2 SYDVKM. V dropped 6 bases and J dropped 9; count of bases not matched to a gene: 9. CDR3 length: 15 amino acids. In the source study's methods: Estimation of nucleated cell counts was performed using reference gene primer amplification. The method was immunoSEQ multiplex PCR; TCRdb's version includes in-frame clones alone and lacks a portion of them. The V and J calls and clone size are taken from that table; D and trimming were inferred from the DNA. The sample lists about 670,000 clones; over 80% were seen once. The chain links TRBV28 to TRBJ1-6; TRBD1 matches 9 bases. This TCR was recovered from a woman under 30 with acute or convalescent COVID-19. The sequenced sample was peripheral blood. The CDR3 spells CASSPPQGAGSPLHF. CDR3 nucleotides: TGTGCCAGCAGCCCCCCACAGGGGGCTGGTTCACCCCTCCACTTT.